This is a list of T cell receptor beta chains from one sample in a study of T cell responses to AZD1222 COVID-19 vaccine. Assay: immunoSEQ multiplex PCR; the TCRdb copy retains only in-frame clones and omits some. The repertoire includes roughly 150,000 clones, around 89% of them detected once, and approximately 3% sits in the top ten. Here the sequenced sample was peripheral blood, taken 28 days after the second AZD1222 dose. The receptors were sampled from an adult who received the AZD1222 COVID-19 vaccine. Each CDR3 is given without its conserved first and last residue.

V	J	CDR3
TRBV7-8	TRBJ2-1	ASSPRGLNEQF
TRBV19	TRBJ2-1	ASSNYQLRSGNNEQF
TRBV7-2	TRBJ2-1	ASSLGASYNEQF
TRBV30	TRBJ1-5	AWSVIGRGSNQPQH
TRBV4-2	TRBJ2-7	ASSHDPDNSYEQY
TRBV27	TRBJ2-1	ASSLQPGTGGNEQF
TRBV11-2	TRBJ2-3	ASSPGTSSATQY
TRBV19	TRBJ1-2	ASSIGGSGYT
TRBV9	TRBJ1-1	ASSFRDRGTEAF
TRBV28	TRBJ1-2	AIQGFSANYGYT
TRBV12-3/TRBV12-4	TRBJ1-2	ASKWDGGGYT
TRBV7-7	TRBJ2-5	ASSSPGGEETQY
TRBV27	TRBJ2-7	ASSLEGLEQY
TRBV6-1	TRBJ1-6	ASSEARAGSSPLH
TRBV4-2	TRBJ2-1	ASSQGARGGADNEQF
TRBV19	TRBJ1-1	ASRNTEAF
TRBV5-1	TRBJ2-7	ASSPQAGTYEQY
TRBV10-2	TRBJ1-5	ASSELSNQPQH
TRBV30	TRBJ1-1	AWSHTGGDTEAF
TRBV29-1	TRBJ2-1	SVVEDGRTYNEQF
TRBV14	TRBJ2-5	ASSQNALGTQY
TRBV12-3/TRBV12-4	TRBJ2-5	ASGNGLYETQY
TRBV15	TRBJ2-1	ATSREAGAYNEQF
TRBV27	TRBJ2-3	ASSFQSVRTDTQY
TRBV5-8	TRBJ1-5	ASSPVRGVSNQPQH
TRBV7-3	TRBJ1-1	ASSLGQYTEAF
TRBV19	TRBJ2-1	ASMPGQGAPFNEQF
TRBV6-5	TRBJ1-1	ASAETTNTEAF
TRBV24-1	TRBJ1-2	ATSDGSNYGYT
TRBV21-1	TRBJ2-7	ASSKRSAVYEQY
TRBV28	TRBJ1-4	ASRGARGGEKLF
TRBV28	TRBJ1-1	ASSTYKGLPEAF
TRBV19	TRBJ1-1	ATSMRTGSTEAF
TRBV21-1	TRBJ1-6	ASSKGPLGYDNSPLH
TRBV2	TRBJ2-1	ASSEALGSWEQF
TRBV12-3/TRBV12-4	TRBJ1-1	ASSSNAEAF
TRBV19	TRBJ1-5	ASSRQGQGNQPQH
TRBV11-3	TRBJ2-7	ASSSQGGGDEQY
TRBV18	TRBJ2-1	ASSVSGGAYNEQF
TRBV3-1/TRBV3-2	TRBJ2-3	ASSPAAGGADTQY
TRBV30	TRBJ2-3	AWGKQSRRVADTQY
TRBV3-1/TRBV3-2	TRBJ2-5	ASSQDFETQY
TRBV24-1	TRBJ2-5	ATSEQTTGPGYQETQY
TRBV7-9	TRBJ2-3	ASSLGKDSGADTQY
TRBV11-3	TRBJ2-7	ASSQRSSEQY
TRBV4-1	TRBJ1-1	ASSQDLSRGNRGEAF
TRBV6-5	TRBJ2-7	ASDTFPVAEYEQY
TRBV7-7	TRBJ2-2	ASSFRDRGTGELF
TRBV28	TRBJ1-6	ASSFGGAGSPLH
TRBV7-3	TRBJ1-1	ASSRRGFTEAF
TRBV4-3	TRBJ2-1	ASSQDASGGAREQF
TRBV5-4	TRBJ2-4	ASSFRGGWDIQY